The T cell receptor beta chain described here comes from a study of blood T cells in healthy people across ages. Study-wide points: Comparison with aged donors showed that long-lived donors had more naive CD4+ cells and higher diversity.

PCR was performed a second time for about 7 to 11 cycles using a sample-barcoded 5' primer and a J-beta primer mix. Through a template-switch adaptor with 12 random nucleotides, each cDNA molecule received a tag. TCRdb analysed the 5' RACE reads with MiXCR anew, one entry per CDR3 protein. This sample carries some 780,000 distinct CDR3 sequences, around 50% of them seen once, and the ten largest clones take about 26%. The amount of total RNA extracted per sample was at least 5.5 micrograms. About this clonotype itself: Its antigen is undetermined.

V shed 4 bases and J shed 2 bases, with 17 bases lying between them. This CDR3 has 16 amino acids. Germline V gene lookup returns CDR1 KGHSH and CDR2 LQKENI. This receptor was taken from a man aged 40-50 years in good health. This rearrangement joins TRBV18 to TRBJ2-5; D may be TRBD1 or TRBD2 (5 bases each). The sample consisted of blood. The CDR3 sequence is CASSLGQGRTQETQYF. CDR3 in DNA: TGTGCCAGCTCACTAGGTCAGGGACGGACGCAAGAGACCCAGTACTTC.